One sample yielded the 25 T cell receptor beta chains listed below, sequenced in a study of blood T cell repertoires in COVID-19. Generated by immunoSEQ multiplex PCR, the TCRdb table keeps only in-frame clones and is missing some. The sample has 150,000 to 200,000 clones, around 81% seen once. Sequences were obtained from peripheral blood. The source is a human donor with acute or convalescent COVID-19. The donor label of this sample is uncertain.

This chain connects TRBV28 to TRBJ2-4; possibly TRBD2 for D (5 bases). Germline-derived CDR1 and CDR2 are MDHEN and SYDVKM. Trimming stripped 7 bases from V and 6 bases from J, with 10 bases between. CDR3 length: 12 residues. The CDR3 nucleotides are TGTGCCAGCACGGGGAGTGGAAACATTCAGTACTTC. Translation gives CASTGSGNIQYF. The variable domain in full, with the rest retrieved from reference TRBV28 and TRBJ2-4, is DVKVTQSSRYLVKRTGEKVFLECVQDMDHENMFWYRQDPGLGLRLIYFSYDVKMKEKGDIPEGYSVSREKKERFSLILESASTNQTSMYLCASTGSGNIQYFGAGTRLSVL.

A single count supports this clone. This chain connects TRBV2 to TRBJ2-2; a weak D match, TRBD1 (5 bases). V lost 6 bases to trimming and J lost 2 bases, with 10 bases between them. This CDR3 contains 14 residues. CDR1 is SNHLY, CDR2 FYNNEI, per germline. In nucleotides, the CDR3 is TGTGCCAGCAGCCCAGGGATAAACACCGGGGAGCTGTTTTTT. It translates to CASSPGINTGELFF.

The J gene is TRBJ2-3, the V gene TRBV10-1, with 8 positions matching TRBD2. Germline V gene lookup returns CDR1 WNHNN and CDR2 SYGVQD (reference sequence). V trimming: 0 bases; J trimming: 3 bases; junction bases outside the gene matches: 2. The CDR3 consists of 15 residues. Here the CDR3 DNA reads TGCGCCAGCAGTGAGTCGGTAGCGGGAACAGATACGCAGTATTTT. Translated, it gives CASSESVAGTDTQYF.

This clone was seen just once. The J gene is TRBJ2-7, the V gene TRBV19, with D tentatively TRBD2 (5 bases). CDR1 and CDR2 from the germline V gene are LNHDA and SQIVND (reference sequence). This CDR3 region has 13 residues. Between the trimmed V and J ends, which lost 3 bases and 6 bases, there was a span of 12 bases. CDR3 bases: TGTGCCAGTAGTATGCGAGGGCGAGGCGAGCAGTACTTC. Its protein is CASSMRGRGEQYF.

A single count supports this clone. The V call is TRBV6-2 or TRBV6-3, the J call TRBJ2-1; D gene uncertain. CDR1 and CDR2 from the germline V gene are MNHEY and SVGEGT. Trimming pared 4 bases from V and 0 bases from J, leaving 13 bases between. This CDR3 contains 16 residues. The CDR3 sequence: CASSSPPFSSYNEQFF. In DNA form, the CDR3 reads TGTGCCAGCAGTTCCCCTCCTTTCAGCTCCTACAATGAGCAGTTCTTC.

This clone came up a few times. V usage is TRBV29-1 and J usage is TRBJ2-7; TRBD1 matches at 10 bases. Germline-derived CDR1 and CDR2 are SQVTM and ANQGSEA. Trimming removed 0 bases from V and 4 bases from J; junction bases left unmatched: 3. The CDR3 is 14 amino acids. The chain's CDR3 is CSVEETGGRYEQYF. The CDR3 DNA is TGCAGCGTTGAAGAGACAGGGGGCAGATACGAGCAGTACTTC.

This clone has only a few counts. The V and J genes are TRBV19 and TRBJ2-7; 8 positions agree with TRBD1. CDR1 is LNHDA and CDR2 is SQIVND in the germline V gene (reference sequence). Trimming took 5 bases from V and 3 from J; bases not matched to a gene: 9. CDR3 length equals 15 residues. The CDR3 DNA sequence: TGTGCCAGTAGTTCGCAGGGGGCGGGTGGCTACGAGCAGTACTTC. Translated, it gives CASSSQGAGGYEQYF.

This CDR3 reads CASSQRGSTNEKLFF. The CDR3, as DNA: TGTGCCAGCAGCCAGAGAGGGTCAACTAATGAAAAACTGTTTTTT. V gene TRBV3-1 (or the pseudogene TRBV3-2) combines with J gene TRBJ1-4, with D hard to call. CDR3 length: 15 residues. V was pared by 3 bases and J by 0 bases, with 8 bases between. Germline lookup yields CDR1 LGHDT and CDR2 YNNKEL (reference sequence).

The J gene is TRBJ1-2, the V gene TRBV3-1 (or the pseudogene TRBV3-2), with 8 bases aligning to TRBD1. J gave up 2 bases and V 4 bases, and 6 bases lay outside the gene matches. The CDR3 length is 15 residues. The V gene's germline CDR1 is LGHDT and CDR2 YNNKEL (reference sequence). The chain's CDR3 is CASSPRRQGNYGYTF. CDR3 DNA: TGTGCCAGCAGCCCGCGAAGACAGGGGAACTATGGCTACACCTTC.

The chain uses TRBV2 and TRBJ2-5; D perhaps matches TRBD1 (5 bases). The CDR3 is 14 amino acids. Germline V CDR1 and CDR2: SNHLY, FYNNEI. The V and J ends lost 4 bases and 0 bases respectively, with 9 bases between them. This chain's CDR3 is CASSGDSHQETQYF. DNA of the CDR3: TGTGCCAGCAGTGGAGACAGCCACCAAGAGACCCAGTACTTC.

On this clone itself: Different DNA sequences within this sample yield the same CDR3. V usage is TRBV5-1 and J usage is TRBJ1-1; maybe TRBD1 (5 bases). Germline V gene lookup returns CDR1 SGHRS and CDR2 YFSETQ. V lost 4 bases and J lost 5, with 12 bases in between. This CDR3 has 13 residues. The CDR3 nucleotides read TGCGCCAGCAGCAGTGGGGGGTATACTGAAGCTTTCTTT. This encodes CASSSGGYTEAFF.

CDR3 nucleotides: TGTGCCCACGCGGACAGGGGGAACACTGAAGCTTTCTTT. Amino acids: CAHADRGNTEAFF. The chain recombines TRBV30 with TRBJ1-1; the match to TRBD1 covers 9 bases. V was clipped by 8 bases and J by 1 base; unmatched bases: 5. The CDR3 has 13 amino acids. CDR1 GTSNPN and CDR2 SVGIG come from the germline V gene (reference sequence).

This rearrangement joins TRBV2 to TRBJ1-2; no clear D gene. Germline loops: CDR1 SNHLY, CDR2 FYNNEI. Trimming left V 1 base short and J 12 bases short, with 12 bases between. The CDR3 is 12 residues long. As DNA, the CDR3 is TGTGCCAGCAGTGAAGAGGGAGTCGGCGACACCTTC. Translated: CASSEEGVGDTF.

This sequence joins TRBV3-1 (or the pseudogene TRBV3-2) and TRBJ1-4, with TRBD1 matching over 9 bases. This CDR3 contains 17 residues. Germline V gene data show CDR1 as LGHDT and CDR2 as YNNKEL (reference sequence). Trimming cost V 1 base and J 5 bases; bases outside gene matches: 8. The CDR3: CASSQVHPGTGNEKLFF. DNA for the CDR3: TGTGCCAGCAGCCAAGTTCACCCCGGGACAGGGAATGAAAAACTGTTTTTT.

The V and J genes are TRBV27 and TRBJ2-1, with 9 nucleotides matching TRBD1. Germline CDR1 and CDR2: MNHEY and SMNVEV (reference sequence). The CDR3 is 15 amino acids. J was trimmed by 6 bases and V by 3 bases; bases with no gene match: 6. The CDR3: CASSFWDRVANEQFF. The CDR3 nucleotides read TGTGCCAGCAGTTTTTGGGACAGGGTAGCCAATGAGCAGTTCTTC.

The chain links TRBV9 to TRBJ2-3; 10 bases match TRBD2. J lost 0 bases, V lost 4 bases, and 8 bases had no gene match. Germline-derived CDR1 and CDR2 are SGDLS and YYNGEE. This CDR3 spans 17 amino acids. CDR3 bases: TGTGCCAGCAGCCTTCGAGCGGGAGGGCCCAGCACAGATACGCAGTATTTT. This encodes CASSLRAGGPSTDTQYF. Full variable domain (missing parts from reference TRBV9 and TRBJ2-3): DSGVTQTPKHLITATGQRVTLRCSPRSGDLSVYWYQQSLDQGLQFLIQYYNGEERAKGNILERFSAQQFPDLHSELNLSSLELGDSALYFCASSLRAGGPSTDTQYFGPGTRLTVL.

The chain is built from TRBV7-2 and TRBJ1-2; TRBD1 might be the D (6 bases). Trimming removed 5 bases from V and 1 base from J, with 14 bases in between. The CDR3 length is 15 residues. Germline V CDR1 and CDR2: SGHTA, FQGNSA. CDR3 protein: CASSTLDRNNYGYTF. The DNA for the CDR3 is TGTGCCAGCAGCACCCTGGACAGAAATAACTATGGCTACACCTTC.

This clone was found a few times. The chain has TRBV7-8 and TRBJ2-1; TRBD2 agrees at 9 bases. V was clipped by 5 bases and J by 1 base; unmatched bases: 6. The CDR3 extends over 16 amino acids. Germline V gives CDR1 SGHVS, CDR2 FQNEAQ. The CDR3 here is CASSPKRGASYNEQFF. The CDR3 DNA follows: TGTGCCAGCAGCCCGAAGCGGGGGGCTTCCTACAATGAGCAGTTCTTC.

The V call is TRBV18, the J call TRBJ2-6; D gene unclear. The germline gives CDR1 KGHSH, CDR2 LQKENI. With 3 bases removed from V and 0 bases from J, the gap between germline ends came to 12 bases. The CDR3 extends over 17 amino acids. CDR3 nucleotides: TGTGCCAGCTCACCCCCATCGTCAGGCTCTGGGGCCAACGTCCTGACTTTC. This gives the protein CASSPPSSGSGANVLTF.

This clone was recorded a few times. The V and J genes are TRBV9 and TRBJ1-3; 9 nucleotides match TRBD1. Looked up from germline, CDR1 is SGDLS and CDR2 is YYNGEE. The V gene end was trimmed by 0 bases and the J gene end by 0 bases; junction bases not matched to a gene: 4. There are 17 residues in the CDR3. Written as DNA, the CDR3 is TGTGCCAGCAGCGTAGAAGGGACAGGGTTCTCTGGAAACACCATATATTTT. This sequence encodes CASSVEGTGFSGNTIYF.

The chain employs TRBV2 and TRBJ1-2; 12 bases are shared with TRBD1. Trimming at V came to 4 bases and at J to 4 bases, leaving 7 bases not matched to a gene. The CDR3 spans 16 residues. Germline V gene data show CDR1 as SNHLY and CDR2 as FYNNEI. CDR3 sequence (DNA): TGTGCCAGCAGTGGATCGGGACAGGGGGCGAGCTATGGCTACACCTTC. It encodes CASSGSGQGASYGYTF.

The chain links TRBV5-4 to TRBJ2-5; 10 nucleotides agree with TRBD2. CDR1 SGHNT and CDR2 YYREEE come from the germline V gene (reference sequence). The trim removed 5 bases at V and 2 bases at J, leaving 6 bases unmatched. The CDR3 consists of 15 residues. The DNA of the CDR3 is TGTGCCAGCAGTCCTGCTAGCGGGAGACAAGAGACCCAGTACTTC. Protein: CASSPASGRQETQYF.

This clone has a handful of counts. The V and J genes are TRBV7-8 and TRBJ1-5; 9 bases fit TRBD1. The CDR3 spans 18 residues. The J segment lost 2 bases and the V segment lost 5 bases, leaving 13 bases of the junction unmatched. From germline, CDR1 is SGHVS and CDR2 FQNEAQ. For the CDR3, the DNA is TGTGCCAGCAGCCCCGGGGACAGGGAAAACTGGGGCAATCAGCCCCAGCATTTT. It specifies CASSPGDRENWGNQPQHF.

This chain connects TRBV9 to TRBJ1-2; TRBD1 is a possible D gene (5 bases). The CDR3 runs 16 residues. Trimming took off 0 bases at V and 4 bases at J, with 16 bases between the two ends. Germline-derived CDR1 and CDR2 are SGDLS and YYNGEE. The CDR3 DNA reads TGTGCCAGCAGCGTAGGGACACCCACGGATAGCTATGGCTACACCTTC. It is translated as CASSVGTPTDSYGYTF.

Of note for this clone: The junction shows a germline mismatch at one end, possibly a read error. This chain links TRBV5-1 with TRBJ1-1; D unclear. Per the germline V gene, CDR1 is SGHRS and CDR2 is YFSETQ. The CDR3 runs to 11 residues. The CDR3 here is CASSLAQVTSF. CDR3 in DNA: TGCGCCAGCAGCTTGGCCCAGGTTACTTCCTTT.